This T cell receptor (beta chain) was captured by sequencing in a study of OX40 agonist ivuxolimab in advanced cancers. About the research overall: The patients received agonistic anti-OX40 (CD134) antibody ivuxolimab.

CDR1 and CDR2 (germline): SGDLS, YYNGEE. This CDR3 spans 15 amino acids. Germline trimming cut 3 bases from V and 7 bases from J; bases unmatched to any gene: 10. Sequencing was performed with immunoSEQ multiplex PCR; in TCRdb, only in-frame clones are kept and a portion is missing. The sample lists around 94,000 clones, more than 85% occurring once. The sample in question was CD4+ or CD8+ T cells sorted from blood, obtained in a trial of the OX40 agonist ivuxolimab. The rearrangement uses TRBV9 and TRBJ1-2; 9 nucleotides match TRBD1. The clonotype originates from an adult with an advanced solid tumor such as melanoma, head and neck, liver or kidney cancer. DNA of the CDR3: TGTGCCAGCAGCGGGGGACAGGGATCAACTATTGGCTACACCTTC. Translation: CASSGGQGSTIGYTF.